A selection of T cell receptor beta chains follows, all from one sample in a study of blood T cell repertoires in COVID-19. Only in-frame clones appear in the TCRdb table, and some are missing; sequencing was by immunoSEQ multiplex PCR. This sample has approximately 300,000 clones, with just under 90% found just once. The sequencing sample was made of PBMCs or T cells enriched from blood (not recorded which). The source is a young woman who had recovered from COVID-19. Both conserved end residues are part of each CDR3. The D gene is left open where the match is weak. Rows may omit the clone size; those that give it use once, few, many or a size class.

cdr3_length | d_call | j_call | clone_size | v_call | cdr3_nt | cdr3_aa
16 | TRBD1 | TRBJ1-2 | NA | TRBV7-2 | TGTGCCAGCAGCTTAAGCCCCCAGGGGGCAAGCTATGGCTACACCTTC | CASSLSPQGASYGYTF
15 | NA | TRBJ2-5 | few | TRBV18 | TGTGCCAGCTCACCAAGAAGGGGTCCCCAAGAGACCCAGTACTTC | CASSPRRGPQETQYF
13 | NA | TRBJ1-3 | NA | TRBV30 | TGTGCCTGGGCCGACAGGCGTTTAAACACCATATATTTT | CAWADRRLNTIYF
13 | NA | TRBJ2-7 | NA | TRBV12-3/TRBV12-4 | TGTGCCAGCAGTTTACGGGTGAGGGGGGAGCAGTACTTC | CASSLRVRGEQYF
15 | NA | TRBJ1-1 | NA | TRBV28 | TGTGCCAGCAGTCCCCCGGACATCATCGACACTGAAGCTTTCTTT | CASSPPDIIDTEAFF
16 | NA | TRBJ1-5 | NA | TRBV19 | TGTGCCAGTAGTATAAATCGAGGGGGACGGGATCAGCCCCAGCATTTT | CASSINRGGRDQPQHF
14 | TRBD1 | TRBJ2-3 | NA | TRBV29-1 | TGCAGCTCGAGAAAGGGACAGAACACAGATACGCAGTATTTT | CSSRKGQNTDTQYF
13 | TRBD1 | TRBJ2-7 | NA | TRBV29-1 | TGCAGCGTTGACGGGACAGGGGGTCACGAGCAGTACTTC | CSVDGTGGHEQYF
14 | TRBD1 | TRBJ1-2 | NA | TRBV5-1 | TGCGCCAGCAGCTTCGGACAGGGGGCGGATGGCTACACCTTC | CASSFGQGADGYTF
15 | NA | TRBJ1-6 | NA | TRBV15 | TGTGCCACCAGCACGGCGGGATACTATAATTCACCCCTCCACTTT | CATSTAGYYNSPLHF
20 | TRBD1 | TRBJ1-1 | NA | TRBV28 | TGTGCCAGCAGTTTATTCTCTAGAGGGTTCGGAAGGGACAGGAACACTGAAGCTTTCTTT | CASSLFSRGFGRDRNTEAFF
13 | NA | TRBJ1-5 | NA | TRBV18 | TGTGCCAGCTCACCCACAGCTAATCAGCCCCAGCATTTT | CASSPTANQPQHF
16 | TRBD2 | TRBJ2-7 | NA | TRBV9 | TGTGCCAGCAGCGTCTCAACTCCCGGGACTAGCAGCGAGCAGTACTTC | CASSVSTPGTSSEQYF
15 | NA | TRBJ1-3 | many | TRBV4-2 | TGTGCCAGCTCCCCTGTCGAGACAGACAAGAACACCATATATTTT | CASSPVETDKNTIYF
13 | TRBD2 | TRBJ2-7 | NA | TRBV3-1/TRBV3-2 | TGTGCCAGCAGTTCCAGCGGGGTTGACGAGCAGTACTTC | CASSSSGVDEQYF
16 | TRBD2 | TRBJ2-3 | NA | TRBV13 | TGTGCCAGCAGCTTATATAGCGGGACGGGCACAGATACGCAGTATTTT | CASSLYSGTGTDTQYF
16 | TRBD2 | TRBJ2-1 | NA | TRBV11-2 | TGTGCCAGCAGCTTAACGAACGGGGGAGGGAGGGGTGAGCAGTTCTTC | CASSLTNGGGRGEQFF
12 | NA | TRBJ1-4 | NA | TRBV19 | TGTGCCAGTAGTTACCAGGGTTCTTGGCTGTTTTTT | CASSYQGSWLFF
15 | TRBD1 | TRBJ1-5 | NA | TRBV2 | TGTGCCAGCGGAGGGCAGGGGGCGAGCAATCAGCCCCAGCATTTT | CASGGQGASNQPQHF
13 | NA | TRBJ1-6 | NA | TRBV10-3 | TGTGCCATCAGCGACCCGGGGGACTCACCCCTCCACTTT | CAISDPGDSPLHF
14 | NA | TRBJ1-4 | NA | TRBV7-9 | TGTGCCAGCAGCTTACGACAGGACTCTGAAAAACTGTTTTTT | CASSLRQDSEKLFF
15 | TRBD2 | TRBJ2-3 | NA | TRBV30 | TGTGCCTGGAGTGTACTAGCGGGAAACACAGATACGCAGTATTTT | CAWSVLAGNTDTQYF
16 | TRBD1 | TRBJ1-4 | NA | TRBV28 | TGTGCCAGCAGTCGACAGGGGTGGGCAACTAATGAAAAACTGTTTTTT | CASSRQGWATNEKLFF
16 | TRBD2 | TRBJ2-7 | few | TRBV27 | TGTGCCAGCAGGGGGACTAGCGAACGACTCACCTACGAGCAGTACTTC | CASRGTSERLTYEQYF
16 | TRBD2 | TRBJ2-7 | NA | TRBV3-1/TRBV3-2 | TGTGCCAGCAGCACTCGACGGACTAGCGACACCTACGAGCAGTACTTC | CASSTRRTSDTYEQYF
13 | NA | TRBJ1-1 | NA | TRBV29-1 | TGCAGCGTTGAAGATGAAGGGGACACTGAAGCTTTCTTT | CSVEDEGDTEAFF
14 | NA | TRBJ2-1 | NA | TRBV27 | TGTGCCAGCAGTGCCCTATTCGGTAGCGGTGAGCAGTTCTTC | CASSALFGSGEQFF
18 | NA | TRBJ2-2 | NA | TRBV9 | TGTGCCAGCAGTAGCCGGGCTGAGGGTTATACTCGCACCGGGGAGCTGTTTTTT | CASSSRAEGYTRTGELFF
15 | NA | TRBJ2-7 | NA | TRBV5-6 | TGTGCCAGCAGCTTGGGCGGAGGCGAGGCCTACGAGCAGTACTTC | CASSLGGGEAYEQYF
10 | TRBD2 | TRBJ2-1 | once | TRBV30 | TGTGCCTGGGGGACTAGAGAGCAGTTCTTC | CAWGTREQFF
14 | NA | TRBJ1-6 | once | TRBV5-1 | TGCGCCAGCAGCTTGCCAGGGGATAATTCACCCCTCCACTTT | CASSLPGDNSPLHF
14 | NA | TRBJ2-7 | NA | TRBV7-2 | TGTGCCAGCACGCTTTATGGGCCTGCCTACGAGCAGTACTTC | CASTLYGPAYEQYF
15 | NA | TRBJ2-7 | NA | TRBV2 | TGTGCCAGCAGGGGGCGGCCAGGGCCACCCTACGAGCAGTACTTC | CASRGRPGPPYEQYF
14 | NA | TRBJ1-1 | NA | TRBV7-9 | TGTGCCAGCAGCTCGAAGAACAGCAACCATGAAGCTTTCTTT | CASSSKNSNHEAFF
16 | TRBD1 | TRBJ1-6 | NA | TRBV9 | TGTGCCAGCAGCGCCACCTCGGGACAGGTCTTTTCACCCCTCCACTTT | CASSATSGQVFSPLHF
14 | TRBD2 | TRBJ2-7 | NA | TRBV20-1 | TGCAGTGCTAGTTTAGGGGCGCGGGGGTACGAGCAGTACTTC | CSASLGARGYEQYF
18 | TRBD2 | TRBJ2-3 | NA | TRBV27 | TGTGCCAGCAGTTTGATTCAGAGCGGGGGCGCTAGCACAGATACGCAGTATTTT | CASSLIQSGGASTDTQYF
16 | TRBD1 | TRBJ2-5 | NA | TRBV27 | TGTGCCAGCAAGGGGGCAGGGGGCGATATTCAAGAGACCCAGTACTTC | CASKGAGGDIQETQYF
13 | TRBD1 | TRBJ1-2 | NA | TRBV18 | TGTGCCAGCTCACCGGACAGGGGGAATGGCTACACCTTC | CASSPDRGNGYTF
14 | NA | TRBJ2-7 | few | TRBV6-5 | TGTGCCAGCAGTCCCCGTTGGACAGCCTACGAGCAGTACTTC | CASSPRWTAYEQYF
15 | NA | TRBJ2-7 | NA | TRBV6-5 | TGTGCCTCCAGGCCCCAGGGGTTCAGCTCCTACGAGCAGTACTTC | CASRPQGFSSYEQYF
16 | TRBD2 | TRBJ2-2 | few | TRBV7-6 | TGTGCCAGCAGTCCAAGACTAGCGGAGAACACCGGGGAGCTGTTTTTT | CASSPRLAENTGELFF
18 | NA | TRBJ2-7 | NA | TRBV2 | TGTGCCAGCAGTGGGTTAGTATCTCAGGTGTCAGGAAAATACGAGCAGTACTTC | CASSGLVSQVSGKYEQYF
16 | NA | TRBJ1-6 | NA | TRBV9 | TGTGCCAGCAGCGTAGATGGGAGCTCCTATAATTCACCCCTCCACTTT | CASSVDGSSYNSPLHF
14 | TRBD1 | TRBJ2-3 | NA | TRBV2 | TGTGCCAGCAGGACAGGGTCGGCTTTGGAAACGCAGTATTTT | CASRTGSALETQYF
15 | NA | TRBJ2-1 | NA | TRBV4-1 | TGCGCCAGCAGCCAAGGAGACACACTCTACAATGAGCAGTTCTTC | CASSQGDTLYNEQFF
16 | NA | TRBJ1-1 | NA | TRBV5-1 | TGCGCCAGCAGCCCACAGGAGGGAGGGGTCGGCACTGAAGCTTTCTTT | CASSPQEGGVGTEAFF
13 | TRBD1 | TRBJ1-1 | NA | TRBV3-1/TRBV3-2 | TGTGCCAGCAGGGGACAGGGAAACACTGAAGCTTTCTTT | CASRGQGNTEAFF
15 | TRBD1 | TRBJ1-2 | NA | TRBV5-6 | TGTGCCAGCAGCCACCGGGACAGGAATAACTATGGCTACACCTTC | CASSHRDRNNYGYTF
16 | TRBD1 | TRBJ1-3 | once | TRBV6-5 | TGTGCCAGCAGTTACGGAGACGGGACAGACGGAAACACCATATATTTT | CASSYGDGTDGNTIYF
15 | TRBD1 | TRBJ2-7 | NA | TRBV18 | TGTGCCAGCTCTCCCCGAGACAGGGGGCCCCACGAGCAGTACTTC | CASSPRDRGPHEQYF